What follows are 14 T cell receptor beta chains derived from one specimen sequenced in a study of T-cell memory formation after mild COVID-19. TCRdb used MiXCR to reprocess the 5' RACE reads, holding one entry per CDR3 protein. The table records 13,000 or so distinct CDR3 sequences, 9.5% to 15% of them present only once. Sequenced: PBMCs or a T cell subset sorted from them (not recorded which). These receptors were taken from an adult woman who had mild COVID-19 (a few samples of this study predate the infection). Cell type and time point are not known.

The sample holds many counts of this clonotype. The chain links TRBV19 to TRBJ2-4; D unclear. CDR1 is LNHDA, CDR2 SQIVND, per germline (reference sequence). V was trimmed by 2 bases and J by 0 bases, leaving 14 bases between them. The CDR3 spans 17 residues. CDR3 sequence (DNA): TGTGCCAGTAGTATAAAAGTCCTGAGGCTAGCCAAAAACATTCAGTACTTC. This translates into CASSIKVLRLAKNIQYF.

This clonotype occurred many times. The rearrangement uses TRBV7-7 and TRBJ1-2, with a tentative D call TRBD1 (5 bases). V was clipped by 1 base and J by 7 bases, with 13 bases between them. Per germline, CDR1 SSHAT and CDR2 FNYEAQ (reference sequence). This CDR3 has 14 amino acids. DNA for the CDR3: TGTGCCAGCAGCTTAGATGCGGGACGGGTTGGCTACACCTTC. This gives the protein CASSLDAGRVGYTF.

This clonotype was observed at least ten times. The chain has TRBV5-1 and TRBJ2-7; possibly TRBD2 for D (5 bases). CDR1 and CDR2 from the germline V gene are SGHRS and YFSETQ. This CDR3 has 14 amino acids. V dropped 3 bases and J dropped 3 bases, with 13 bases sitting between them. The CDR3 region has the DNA TGCGCCAGCAGCTCCTTCGGGGATTTCTACGAGCAGTACTTC. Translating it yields CASSSFGDFYEQYF.

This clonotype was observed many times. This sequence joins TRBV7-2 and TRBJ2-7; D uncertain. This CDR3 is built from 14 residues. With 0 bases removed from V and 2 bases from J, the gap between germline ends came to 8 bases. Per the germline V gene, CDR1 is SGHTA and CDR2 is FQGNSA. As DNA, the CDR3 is TGTGCCAGCAGCTTAGCATCGCACACCTACGAGCAGTACTTC. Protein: CASSLASHTYEQYF.

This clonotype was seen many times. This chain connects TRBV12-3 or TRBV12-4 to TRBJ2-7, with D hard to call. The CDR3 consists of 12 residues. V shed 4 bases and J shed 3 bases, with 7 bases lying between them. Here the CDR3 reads CASSYTSYEQYF. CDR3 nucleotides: TGTGCCAGCAGTTACACGAGCTACGAGCAGTACTTC.

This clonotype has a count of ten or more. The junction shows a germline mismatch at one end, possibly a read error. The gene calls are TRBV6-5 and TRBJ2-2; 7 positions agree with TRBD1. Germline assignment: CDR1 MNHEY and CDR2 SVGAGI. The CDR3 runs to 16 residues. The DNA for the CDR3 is TGTGCCAGCAGGTTAAGGGACAGCCCGAACGCCGGGGAGCTGTTTTTT. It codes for CASRLRDSPNAGELFF.

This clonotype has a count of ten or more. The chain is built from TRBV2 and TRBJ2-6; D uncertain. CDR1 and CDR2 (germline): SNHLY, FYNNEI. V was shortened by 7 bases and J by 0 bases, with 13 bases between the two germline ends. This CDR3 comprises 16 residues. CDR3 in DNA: TGTGCCAGCACCGCGCTACGGAGCTCTGGGGCCAACGTCCTGACTTTC. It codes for CASTALRSSGANVLTF. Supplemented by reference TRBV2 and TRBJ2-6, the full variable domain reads EPEVTQTPSHQVTQMGQEVILRCVPISNHLYFYWYRQILGQKVEFLVSFYNNEISEKSEIFDDQFSVERPDGSNFTLKIRSTKLEDSAMYFCASTALRSSGANVLTFGAGSRLTVL.

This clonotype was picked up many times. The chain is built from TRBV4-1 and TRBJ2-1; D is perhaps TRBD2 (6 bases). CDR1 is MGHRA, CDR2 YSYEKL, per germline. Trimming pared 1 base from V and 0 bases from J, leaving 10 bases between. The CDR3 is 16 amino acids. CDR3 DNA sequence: TGCGCCAGCAGCCAAGGGCGGGGAAGCTCCTACAATGAGCAGTTCTTC. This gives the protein CASSQGRGSSYNEQFF.

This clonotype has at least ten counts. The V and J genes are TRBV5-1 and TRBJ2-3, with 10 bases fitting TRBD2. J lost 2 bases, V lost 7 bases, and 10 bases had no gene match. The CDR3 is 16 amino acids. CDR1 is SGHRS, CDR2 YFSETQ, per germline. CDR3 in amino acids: CASFSGTSANTDTQYF. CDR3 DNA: TGCGCCAGCTTTTCCGGGACTAGCGCGAACACAGATACGCAGTATTTT.

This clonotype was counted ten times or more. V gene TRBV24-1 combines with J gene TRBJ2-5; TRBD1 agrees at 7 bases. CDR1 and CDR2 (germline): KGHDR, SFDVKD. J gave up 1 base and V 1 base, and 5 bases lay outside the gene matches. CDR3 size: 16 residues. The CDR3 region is CATSDFGQEIQETQYF. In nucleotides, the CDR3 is TGTGCCACCAGTGATTTCGGACAGGAGATCCAAGAGACCCAGTACTTC.

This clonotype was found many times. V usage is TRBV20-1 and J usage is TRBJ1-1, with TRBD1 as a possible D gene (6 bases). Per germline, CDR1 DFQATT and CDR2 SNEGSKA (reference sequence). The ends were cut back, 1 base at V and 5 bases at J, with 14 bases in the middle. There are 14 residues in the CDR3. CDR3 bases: TGCAGTGCTAGAGGGGGGGCCATATCTACTGAAGCTTTCTTT. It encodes CSARGGAISTEAFF.

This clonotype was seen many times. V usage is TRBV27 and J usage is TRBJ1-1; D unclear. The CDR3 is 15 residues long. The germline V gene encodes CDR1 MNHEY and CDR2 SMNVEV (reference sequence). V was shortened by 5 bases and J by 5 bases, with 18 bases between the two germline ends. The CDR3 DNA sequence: TGTGCCAGCAGTCCTAAGGACCCGGGGAGGACTGAAGCTTTCTTT. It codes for CASSPKDPGRTEAFF.

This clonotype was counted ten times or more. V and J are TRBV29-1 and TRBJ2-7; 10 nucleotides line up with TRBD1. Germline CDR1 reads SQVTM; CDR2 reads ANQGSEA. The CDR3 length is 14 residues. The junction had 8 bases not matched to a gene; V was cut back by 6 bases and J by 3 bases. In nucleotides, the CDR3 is TGCAGCGTCGGTGGACAGGGGGTTTTCTACGAGCAGTACTTC. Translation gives CSVGGQGVFYEQYF.

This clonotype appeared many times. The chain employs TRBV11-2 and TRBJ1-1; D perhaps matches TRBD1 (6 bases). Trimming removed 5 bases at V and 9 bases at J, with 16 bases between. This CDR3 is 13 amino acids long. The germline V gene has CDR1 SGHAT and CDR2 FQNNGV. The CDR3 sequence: CASSDIAGVQAFF. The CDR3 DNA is TGTGCCAGCAGCGACATCGCAGGGGTCCAAGCTTTCTTT.